Shown below are 2 T cell receptor beta chains from a single sample sequenced in a study of T cells after yellow fever vaccination. MiXCR was run by TCRdb on the 5' RACE reads, yielding one entry per CDR3 protein. The table has hundreds of thousands of distinct CDR3 sequences, roughly 13% seen once. This specimen was PBMCs, taken on the day of the yellow fever booster vaccination. Receptor source: a young man who received the YFV17D yellow fever vaccine.

This clonotype was counted a few times. V and J are TRBV25-1 and TRBJ1-5; D unclear. The CDR3 has 15 amino acids. Germline V gives CDR1 MGHDK, CDR2 SYGVNS. The germline V and J ends were trimmed by 3 bases and 0 bases, with 9 bases remaining between them. CDR3 amino acids: CASSDRRDSNQPQHF. The DNA of the CDR3 is TGTGCCAGCAGTGACCGGAGAGATAGCAATCAGCCCCAGCATTTT.

The chain couples TRBV29-1 to TRBJ2-7, with D tentatively TRBD1 or TRBD2 (5 bases each). Germline CDR1 reads SQVTM; CDR2 reads ANQGSEA. The CDR3 sequence is 14 residues long. The germline V and J ends were trimmed by 1 base and 2 bases, with 12 bases remaining between them. CDR3 residues: CSVEGGTDTYEQYF. CDR3 bases: TGCAGCGTTGAAGGTGGGACGGATACCTACGAGCAGTACTTC.